The present TCR beta chain was sequenced within a study of identical twins. The study's findings and limits: Twin pairs' shared out-of-frame alpha sequences were enriched in low generation probability.

A few counts support this clonotype. Its antigen remains unidentified. V gave up 1 base and J gave up 7 bases, with 7 bases separating them. Per the germline V gene, CDR1 is MGHRA and CDR2 is YSYEKL. This CDR3 has 12 residues. A universal primer site arose from template switching, and cDNA bore unique molecular identifiers. Using its own MiXCR run on the 5' RACE reads, TCRdb lists one record per CDR3 protein. Among 500,000 to 650,000 distinct CDR3 sequences, about 20% were seen once, and the ten largest hold about 0.5%. The sample was also linked to a second study, of yellow fever vaccine responses in identical twins.

This TCR was sampled from a woman between 18 and 29 years old in good health. Sequenced input: CD4+ T cells sorted from blood. The chain carries TRBV4-1 and TRBJ1-1; D unclear. Here the CDR3 DNA reads TGCGCCAGCAGCCAAGTTCTTGGTGAAGCTTTCTTT. Protein sequence: CASSQVLGEAFF.